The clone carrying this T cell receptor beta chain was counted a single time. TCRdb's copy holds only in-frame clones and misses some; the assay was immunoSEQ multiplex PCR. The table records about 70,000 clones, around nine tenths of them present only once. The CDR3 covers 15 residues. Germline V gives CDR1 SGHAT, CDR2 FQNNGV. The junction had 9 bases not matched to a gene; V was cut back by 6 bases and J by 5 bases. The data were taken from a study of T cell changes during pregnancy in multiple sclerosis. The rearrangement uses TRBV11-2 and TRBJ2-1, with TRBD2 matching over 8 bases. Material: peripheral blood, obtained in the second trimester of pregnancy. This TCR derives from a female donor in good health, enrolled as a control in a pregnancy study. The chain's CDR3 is CASSPSGLVNNEQFF. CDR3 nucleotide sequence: TGTGCCAGCAGTCCCTCGGGACTAGTAAACAATGAGCAGTTCTTC.